The source of this T cell receptor (beta chain) is a study of neurological immune-mediated disorders (dated by TCRdb to about 2019). Background on the whole study: Of the roughly 35 multiple sclerosis patients, 31 had relapsing-remitting MS and 3 had secondary progressive MS. The cohort included 60 to 75 subjects: roughly 14 with HAM/TSP, some 34 with multiple sclerosis, and roughly 20 healthy controls. Peripheral blood TCR-beta repertoires from patients with HTLV-I-associated myelopathy (HAM/TSP), patients with multiple sclerosis, and healthy controls were compared in the study using UMI-based sequencing. Alongside PBMC samples, the set of 106 TCR-beta libraries contained longitudinal samples, technical triplicates, and paired CD4+ and CD8+ T-cell subsets that had been sorted.

Here is what the overall study found, with its caveats: The highest TCR clonal expansion was observed in HAM/TSP patients, whereas the lowest was observed in MS patients, even when compared with healthy controls. No association of the MS cluster with clinical or MRI features was observed, and the need for larger cohorts was stated by the authors. Repertoires from 18 of 34 MS patients were grouped by phylogenetic analysis into a cluster of related CDR3 sequences, suggesting a possible repertoire-level signature. No identical CDR3 amino acid sequences were shared among expanded clones across subjects, suggesting private TCR-beta repertoires in all groups.

cDNA synthesis used template-switch 5'RACE with a primer carrying a 10-nucleotide random unique molecular identifier tagging each TCR transcript. Every sequencing run yielded over 170 million TCR-beta sequences covering 15-18 subjects. Total RNA was extracted with the RNeasy kit. The KAPA Real-time Library Amplification kit was used to amplify TCR-beta VDJ regions with primers targeting the TCR constant region and the 5'RACE anchor. Sample indexes and Illumina adaptors were added in a first PCR, and a second PCR then increased library yield. After Ampure bead purification, the TCR product of roughly 650 bp was size-selected on a 2% E-gel SizeSelection system. Library quality was checked on a Bioanalyzer, concentration was measured with Qubit, and libraries were quantified with the Kapa Library Quantification kit before pooling. An Illumina HiSeq 2500 was used to sequence the libraries paired-end at 2 x 150 bp. To increase sequence diversity, about 25-31% phiX was spiked into each library pool. Turning to the authors' computational methods: Quality-filtered reads were processed with the UMI-based MiGEC pipeline, which removed over 85% of raw TCR sequences during error correction. IMGT germline references were used for aligning VDJ genes, and each clonotype was defined as a unique CDR3 amino acid sequence together with its V-J genes. VDJtools evaluated clonal expansion, Shannon diversity and CDR3 relatedness (CalcPairwiseDistances, ClusterSamples); CLCbio workbench built phylogenetic trees. A clone was classed as expanded if it had 8 or more unique UMIs, a cutoff based on coefficient-of-variation modelling across technical triplicates. TCRdb's own reprocessing of the public reads used fastp at Q25 and MiXCR and kept productive beta chains. When rows share a CDR3 protein, they turn into one entry using the most common DNA and genes. The V and J calls and clone size come from TCRdb's table, not from the authors' own analysis. This sample is represented by tens of thousands of distinct CDR3 sequences; just over 3% of them were singletons. Of the sample, about 14% falls within the top ten clones.

Libraries from unsorted PBMCs were made from 2 million PBMCs kept in RNAlater at -80 degrees C until RNA extraction. The multiple sclerosis patients were enrolled in a US clinical protocol that evaluated disease progression with magnetic resonance imaging. Peripheral blood underwent Ficoll-Hypaque density gradient centrifugation to isolate PBMCs, which were then cryopreserved in liquid nitrogen. The CDR3 runs 15 residues from the cysteine to the phenylalanine. Only the CDR3 DNA stays, 45 bases, in frame from base 1. From the germline V gene, CDR1 is SGHRS and CDR2 is YFSETQ. Trimming takes 4 bases off V and 3 bases off J; junction bases not matched to a gene: 4. This clonotype occurred many times. Its antigen remains undetermined. Nothing much larger sits one base from this clone, and base qualities are not available.

The chain uses TRBV5-1 and TRBJ1-1; the junction holds 12 bases that match TRBD1. Sequencing used PBMCs. The origin of this receptor is a woman in her forties or fifties with multiple sclerosis. CDR3 loop: CASSRDRGRDTEAFF. Read as DNA, the sequence is TGCGCCAGCAGCCGGGACAGGGGGCGGGACACTGAAGCTTTCTTT.